Presented here are 19 T cell receptor beta chains from one specimen sequenced in a study of T cells in Graves' hyperthyroidism and ophthalmopathy. The CDR3 regions of TCR beta were amplified from RNA transcripts. First-round RT-PCR with HTBI primers amplified the TCR CDR3 region. TCRdb re-called the multiplex PCR reads with MiXCR, one entry per CDR3 protein. This sample has hundreds of thousands of distinct CDR3 sequences, with roughly 20% found just once. Material for sequencing was blood. These receptors came from a man aged 30-40 years with Graves' ophthalmopathy.

The chain couples TRBV11-1 to TRBJ2-7, with 13 bases that match TRBD2. Unmatched junction bases numbered 7, after V lost 5 bases and J lost 3 bases. This CDR3 is built from 16 residues. Per germline, CDR1 SGHAT and CDR2 FQDESV (reference sequence). The CDR3 sequence: CASSPGLAGAYYEQYF. The CDR3 DNA reads TGTGCCAGCAGCCCAGGACTAGCGGGGGCTTACTACGAGCAGTACTTC.

Concerning this clonotype itself: A clone one base away is much larger, so this may be a read error. The V and J genes are TRBV5-1 and TRBJ2-7; 7 bases match TRBD1. The V gene end was trimmed by 6 bases and the J gene end by 5 bases; junction bases not matched to a gene: 8. The CDR3 runs 13 residues. CDR1 is SGHRS and CDR2 is YFSETQ in the germline V gene. The CDR3 here is CASILETGNEQYF. The CDR3 DNA is TGCGCCAGCATACTGGAGACAGGGAACGAGCAGTACTTC. Complete variable domain (other parts from reference TRBV5-1 and TRBJ2-7): KAGVTQTPRYLIKTRGQQVTLSCSPISGHRSVSWYQQTPGQGLQFLFEYFSETQRNKGNFPGRFSGRQFSNSRSEMNVSTLELGDSALYLCASILETGNEQYFGPGTRLTVT.

As regards this clonotype: Relative to the germline gene, one junction end is altered; a read error may explain this. This chain connects TRBV6-1 to TRBJ2-2, with D uncertain. Germline V gene data show CDR1 as MNHNS and CDR2 as SASEGT. This CDR3 spans 17 amino acids. The CDR3 is CASSEVLGFRDTGELFF. The CDR3, as DNA: TGTGCCAGCAGTGAAGTTCTAGGGTTCCGAGACACCGGTGAGCTGTTTTTT.

The sample holds a few counts of this clonotype. The chain links TRBV13 to TRBJ1-1, with D unresolved. The germline V gene encodes CDR1 PRHDT and CDR2 FYEKMQ (reference sequence). This CDR3 has 14 residues. V dropped 4 bases and J dropped 1 base, with 10 bases sitting between them. This chain's CDR3 is CASSSFRENTEAFF. The DNA of the CDR3 is TGTGCCAGCAGCTCCTTTAGGGAGAACACTGAAGCTTTCTTT. The variable domain in full, with the rest retrieved from reference TRBV13 and TRBJ1-1, is AAGVIQSPRHLIKEKRETATLKCYPIPRHDTVYWYQQGPGQDPQFLISFYEKMQSDKGSIPDRFSAQQFSDYHSELNMSSLELGDSALYFCASSSFRENTEAFFGQGTRLTVV.

This clonotype appeared a few times. The chain uses TRBV2 and TRBJ2-7; 7 positions match TRBD1. There are 15 residues in the CDR3. Germline V CDR1 and CDR2: SNHLY, FYNNEI. The V and J ends lost 6 bases and 0 bases, in that order; junction bases with no gene match: 8. CDR3 DNA sequence: TGTGCCAGCAGCGATCATTACAGGGGCTCCTACGAGCAGTACTTC. Translation: CASSDHYRGSYEQYF.

This chain connects TRBV7-2 to TRBJ2-7, with 9 bases matching TRBD2. The CDR3 totals 18 residues. V lost 1 base and J lost 3; bases outside the gene matches: 13. Germline CDR1 and CDR2: SGHTA and FQGNSA. The CDR3 coding sequence is TGTGCCAGCAGCTTAGGTCCAGCGGGAGGATTCCTGGGCTACGAGCAGTACTTC. This gives the protein CASSLGPAGGFLGYEQYF.

The chain carries TRBV2 and TRBJ2-1; perhaps TRBD2 as D (6 bases). The CDR3 is 17 amino acids. V shed 3 bases and J shed 1 base, with 16 bases lying between them. Germline V lookup: CDR1 SNHLY, CDR2 FYNNEI. CDR3 residues: CASSEKFAGISYNEQFF. DNA of the CDR3: TGTGCCAGCAGTGAGAAGTTCGCGGGAATTTCCTACAATGAGCAGTTCTTC.

V is TRBV10-3 and J is TRBJ2-1; D unclear. Germline V lookup: CDR1 ENHRY, CDR2 SYGVKD. The CDR3 totals 16 residues. V was cut by 0 bases and J by 0 bases, with 9 bases left in between. Written as DNA, the CDR3 is TGTGCCATCAGTGAGTCGGGCGGAAGCTCCTACAATGAGCAGTTCTTC. It translates to CAISESGGSSYNEQFF.

The chain combines TRBV5-5 with TRBJ1-2; D uncertain. The germline V and J ends were trimmed by 2 bases and 8 bases, with 13 bases remaining between them. Germline lookup yields CDR1 SGHKS and CDR2 YYEKEE (reference sequence). The CDR3 covers 13 residues. CDR3 sequence (DNA): TGTGCCAGCAGCTTCCCCGGTGATGGGGGCTACACCTTC. It is translated as CASSFPGDGGYTF.

With respect to this clonotype: This sequence may be a read error, since a much larger clone differs from it by one base. The chain joins TRBV6-1 to TRBJ2-7; 15 positions agree with TRBD2. Germline assignment: CDR1 MNHNS and CDR2 SASEGT. The CDR3 is 15 residues long. V gave up 4 bases and J gave up 4 bases; unmatched junction bases: 2. CDR3 loop: CASSAGLAGGYEQYF. The CDR3 bases are TGTGCCAGCAGTGCGGGACTAGCGGGAGGATACGAGCAGTACTTC.

This clonotype was recorded many times. Written as DNA, the CDR3 is TGCAGTGCTAGAGCCGGGGACACTGAAGCTTTCTTT. Amino acids: CSARAGDTEAFF. This chain joins TRBV20-1 and TRBJ1-1, with unresolved D. CDR1 and CDR2 (germline): DFQATT, SNEGSKA (reference sequence). This CDR3 is built from 12 residues. Trimming took off 1 base at V and 3 bases at J, with 6 bases between the two ends.

The sample holds a few counts of this clonotype. The chain employs TRBV2 and TRBJ2-4, with D possibly matching TRBD2 (6 bases). The CDR3 loop spans 18 amino acids. V was trimmed by 4 bases and J by 1 base, leaving 20 bases between them. The germline V gene encodes CDR1 SNHLY and CDR2 FYNNEI. The CDR3 is CASSGTGESSPAKNIQYF. For the CDR3, the DNA is TGTGCCAGCAGTGGAACGGGGGAGTCCTCTCCGGCCAAAAACATTCAGTACTTC.

This clonotype was observed at least ten times. The chain's CDR3 is CASRKTGTWETQYF. CDR3 nucleotide sequence: TGTGCCAGCAGAAAAACCGGGACTTGGGAGACCCAGTACTTC. The chain combines TRBV11-2 with TRBJ2-5; tentative D call: TRBD2 (6 bases). CDR3 size: 14 residues. With 6 bases removed from V and 5 bases from J, the gap between germline ends came to 16 bases. Germline-derived CDR1 and CDR2 are SGHAT and FQNNGV.

This clonotype has ten or more counts. The chain couples TRBV18 to TRBJ2-1, with 12 bases identical to TRBD2. The junction had 7 bases not matched to a gene; V was cut back by 6 bases and J by 10 bases. The CDR3 has 14 residues. Germline V gives CDR1 KGHSH, CDR2 LQKENI. Here the CDR3 reads CASSASGRVGEQFF. The CDR3 DNA sequence: TGTGCCAGCTCGGCTAGCGGGAGGGTCGGCGAGCAGTTCTTC.

The table lists this clonotype with a few counts. CDR3 DNA: TGTGCCAGCAGTGACGACAGGTTACTCTACGAGCAGTACTTC. Amino acids: CASSDDRLLYEQYF. The chain joins TRBV28 to TRBJ2-7; D may be TRBD1 (6 bases). The CDR3 runs to 14 residues. The V end lost 5 bases, the J end lost 3 bases, and 14 bases lay between the germline ends. Germline assignment: CDR1 MDHEN and CDR2 SYDVKM.

This chain uses TRBV6-5 with TRBJ1-1; D remains ambiguous. Trimming stripped 0 bases from V and 5 bases from J, with 10 bases between. From germline, CDR1 is MNHEY and CDR2 SVGAGI. The CDR3 sequence is 14 residues long. The CDR3 nucleotides are TGTGCCAGCAGTTACTCGGCGCAGCTTACTGAAGCTTTCTTT. This codes for CASSYSAQLTEAFF.

This clonotype was detected many times. J is TRBJ2-1 and V is TRBV18, with unresolved D. The V gene lost 0 bases and the J gene lost 4 bases, with 10 bases spanning the gap. This CDR3 has 15 amino acids. Germline V lookup: CDR1 KGHSH, CDR2 LQKENI. The DNA for the CDR3 is TGTGCCAGCTCACCACCGTCAGTCGTATACAATGAGCAGTTCTTC. Residues: CASSPPSVVYNEQFF.

This clonotype was seen a few times. The chain has TRBV7-2 and TRBJ1-6; D is unclear. V shed 3 bases and J shed 7 bases, with 7 bases lying between them. CDR1 and CDR2 from the germline V gene are SGHTA and FQGNSA. CDR3 size: 13 residues. The CDR3 is CASSFNRNSPLHF. The CDR3 bases are TGTGCCAGCAGCTTTAATCGGAATTCACCCCTCCACTTT. Combining the CDR3 with reference TRBV7-2 and TRBJ1-6 gives the whole variable domain GAGVSQSPSNKVTEKGKDVELRCDPISGHTALYWYRQSLGQGLEFLIYFQGNSAPDKSGLPSDRFSAERTGGSVSTLTIQRTQQEDSAVYLCASSFNRNSPLHFGNGTRLTVT.

This clonotype turned up a few times. This chain connects TRBV7-8 to TRBJ2-3, with 7 bases fitting TRBD2. With 1 base clipped from V and 2 bases from J, the junction kept 6 bases outside the gene matches. The length of the CDR3 is 16 residues. Germline loops: CDR1 SGHVS, CDR2 FQNEAQ. CDR3 DNA: TGTGCCAGCAGCTTAGATGCGGGAGTAGACACAGATACGCAGTATTTT. This translates into CASSLDAGVDTDTQYF.